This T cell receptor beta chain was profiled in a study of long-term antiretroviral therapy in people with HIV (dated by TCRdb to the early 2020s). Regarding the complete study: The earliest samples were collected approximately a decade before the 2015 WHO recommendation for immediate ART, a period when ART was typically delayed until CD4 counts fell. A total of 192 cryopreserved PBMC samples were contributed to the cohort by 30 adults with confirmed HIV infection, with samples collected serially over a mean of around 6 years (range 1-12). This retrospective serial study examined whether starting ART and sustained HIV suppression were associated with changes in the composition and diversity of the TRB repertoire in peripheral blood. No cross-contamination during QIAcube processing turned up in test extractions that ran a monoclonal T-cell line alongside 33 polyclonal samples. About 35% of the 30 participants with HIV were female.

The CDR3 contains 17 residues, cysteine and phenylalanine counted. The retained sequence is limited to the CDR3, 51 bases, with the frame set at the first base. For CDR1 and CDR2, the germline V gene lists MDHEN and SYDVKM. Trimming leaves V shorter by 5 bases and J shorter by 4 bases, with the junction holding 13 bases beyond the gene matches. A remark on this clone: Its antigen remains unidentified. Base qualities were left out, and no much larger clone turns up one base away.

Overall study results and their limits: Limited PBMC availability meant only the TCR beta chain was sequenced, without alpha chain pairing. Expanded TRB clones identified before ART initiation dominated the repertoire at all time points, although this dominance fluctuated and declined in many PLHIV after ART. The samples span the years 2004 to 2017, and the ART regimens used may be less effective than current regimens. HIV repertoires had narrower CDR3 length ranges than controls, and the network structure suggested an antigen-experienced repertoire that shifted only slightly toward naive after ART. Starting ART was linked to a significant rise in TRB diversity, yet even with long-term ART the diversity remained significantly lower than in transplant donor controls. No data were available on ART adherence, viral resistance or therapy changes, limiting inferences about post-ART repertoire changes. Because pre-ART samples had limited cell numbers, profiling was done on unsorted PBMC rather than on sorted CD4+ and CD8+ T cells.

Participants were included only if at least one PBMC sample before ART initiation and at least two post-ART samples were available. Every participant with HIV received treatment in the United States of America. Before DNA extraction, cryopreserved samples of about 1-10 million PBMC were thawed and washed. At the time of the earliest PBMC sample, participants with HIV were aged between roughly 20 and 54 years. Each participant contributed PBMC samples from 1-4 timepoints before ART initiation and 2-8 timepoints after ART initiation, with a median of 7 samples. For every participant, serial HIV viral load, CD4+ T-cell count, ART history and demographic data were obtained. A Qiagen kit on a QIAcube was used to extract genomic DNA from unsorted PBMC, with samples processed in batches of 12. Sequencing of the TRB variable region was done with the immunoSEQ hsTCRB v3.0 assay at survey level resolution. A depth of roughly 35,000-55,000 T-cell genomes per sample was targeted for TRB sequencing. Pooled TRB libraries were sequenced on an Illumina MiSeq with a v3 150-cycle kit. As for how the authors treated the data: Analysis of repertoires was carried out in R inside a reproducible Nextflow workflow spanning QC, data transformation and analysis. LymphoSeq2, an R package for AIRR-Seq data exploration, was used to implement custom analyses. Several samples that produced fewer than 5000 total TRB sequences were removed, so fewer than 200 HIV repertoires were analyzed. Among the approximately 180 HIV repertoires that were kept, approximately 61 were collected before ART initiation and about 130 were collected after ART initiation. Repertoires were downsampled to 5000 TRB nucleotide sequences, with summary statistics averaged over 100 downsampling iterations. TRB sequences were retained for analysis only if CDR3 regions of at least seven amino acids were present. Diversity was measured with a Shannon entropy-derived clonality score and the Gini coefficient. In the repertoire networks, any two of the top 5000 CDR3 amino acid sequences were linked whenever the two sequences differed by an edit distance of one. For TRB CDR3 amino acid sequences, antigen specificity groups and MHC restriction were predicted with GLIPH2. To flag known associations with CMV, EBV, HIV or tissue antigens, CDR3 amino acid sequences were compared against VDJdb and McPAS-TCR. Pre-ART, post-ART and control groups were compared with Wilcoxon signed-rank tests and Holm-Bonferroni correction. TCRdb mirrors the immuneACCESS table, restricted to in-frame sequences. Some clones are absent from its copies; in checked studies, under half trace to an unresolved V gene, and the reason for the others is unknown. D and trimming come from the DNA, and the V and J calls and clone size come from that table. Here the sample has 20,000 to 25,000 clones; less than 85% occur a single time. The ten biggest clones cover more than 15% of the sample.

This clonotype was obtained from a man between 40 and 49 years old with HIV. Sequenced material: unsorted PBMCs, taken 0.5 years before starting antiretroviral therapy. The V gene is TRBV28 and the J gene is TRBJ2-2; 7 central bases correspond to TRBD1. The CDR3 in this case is CASSTDREVIRTGELFF. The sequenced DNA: TGTGCCAGCAGTACCGACAGGGAAGTCATACGCACCGGGGAGCTGTTTTTT.